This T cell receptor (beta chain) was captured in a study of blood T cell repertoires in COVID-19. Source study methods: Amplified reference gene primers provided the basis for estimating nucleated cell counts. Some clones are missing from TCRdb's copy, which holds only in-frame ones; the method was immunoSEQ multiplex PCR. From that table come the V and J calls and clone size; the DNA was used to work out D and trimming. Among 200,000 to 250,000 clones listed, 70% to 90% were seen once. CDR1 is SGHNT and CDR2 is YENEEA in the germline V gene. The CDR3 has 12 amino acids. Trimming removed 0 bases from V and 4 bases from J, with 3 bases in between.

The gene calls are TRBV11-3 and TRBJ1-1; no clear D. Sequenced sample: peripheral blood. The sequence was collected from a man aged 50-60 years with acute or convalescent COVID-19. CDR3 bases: TGTGCCAGCAGCTTAGACATCACTGAAGCTTTCTTT. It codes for CASSLDITEAFF.